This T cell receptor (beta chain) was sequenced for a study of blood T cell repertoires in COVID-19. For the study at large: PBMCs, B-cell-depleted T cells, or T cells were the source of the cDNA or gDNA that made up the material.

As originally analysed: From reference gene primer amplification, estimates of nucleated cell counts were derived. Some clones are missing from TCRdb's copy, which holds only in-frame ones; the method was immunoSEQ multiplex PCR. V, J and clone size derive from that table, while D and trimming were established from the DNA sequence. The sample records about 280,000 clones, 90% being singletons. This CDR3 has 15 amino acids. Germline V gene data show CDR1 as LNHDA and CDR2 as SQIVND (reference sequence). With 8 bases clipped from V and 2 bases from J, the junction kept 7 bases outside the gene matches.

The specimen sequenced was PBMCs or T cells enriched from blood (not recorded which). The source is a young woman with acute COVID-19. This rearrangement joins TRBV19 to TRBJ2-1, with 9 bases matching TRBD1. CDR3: CASQTGGATYNEQFF. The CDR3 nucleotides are TGTGCCAGTCAAACAGGGGGCGCCACCTACAATGAGCAGTTCTTC.